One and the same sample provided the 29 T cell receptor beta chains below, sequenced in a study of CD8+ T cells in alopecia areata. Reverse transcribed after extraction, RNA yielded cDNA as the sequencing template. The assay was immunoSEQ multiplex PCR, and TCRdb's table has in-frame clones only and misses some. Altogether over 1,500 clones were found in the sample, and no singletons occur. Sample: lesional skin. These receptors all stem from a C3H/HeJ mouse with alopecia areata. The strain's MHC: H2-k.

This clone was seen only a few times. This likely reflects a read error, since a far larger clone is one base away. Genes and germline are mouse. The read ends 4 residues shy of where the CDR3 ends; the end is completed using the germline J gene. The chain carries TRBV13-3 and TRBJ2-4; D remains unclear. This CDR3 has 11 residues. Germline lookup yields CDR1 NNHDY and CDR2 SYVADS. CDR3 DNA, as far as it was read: TGTGCCAGCCGTGACAAAAAC. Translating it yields CASRDKN. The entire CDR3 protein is CASRDKNTLYF.

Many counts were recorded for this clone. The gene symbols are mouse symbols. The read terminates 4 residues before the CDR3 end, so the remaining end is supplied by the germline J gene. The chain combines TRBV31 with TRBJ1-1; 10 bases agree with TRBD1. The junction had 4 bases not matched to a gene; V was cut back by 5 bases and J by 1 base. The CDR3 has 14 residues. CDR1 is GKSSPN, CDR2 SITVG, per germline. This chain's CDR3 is CAWGRDRGNTEVFF. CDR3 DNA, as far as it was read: TGTGCCTGGGGCCGGGACAGGGGGAACACA.

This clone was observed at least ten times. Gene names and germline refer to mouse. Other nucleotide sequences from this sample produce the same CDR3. The CDR3 spells CASSPTGGQDTQYF. The CDR3 DNA, read in part, is TGTGCCAGCAGTCCTACTGGTGGCCAAGAC. This chain joins TRBV12-1 and TRBJ2-5; maybe TRBD2 (5 bases). The CDR3 goes on 4 residues after the read ends, and that part is filled in from the germline J gene. The length of the CDR3 is 14 residues. The ends were cut back, 6 bases at V and 2 bases at J, with 14 bases in the middle. Germline CDR1 and CDR2: SGHSN and HYEKVE. The full variable domain, rest sourced from reference TRBV12-1 and TRBJ2-5, is DSGVVQSPRHIIKEKGGRSVLTCIPISGHSNVVWYQQTLGKELKFLIQHYEKVERDKGFLPSRFSVQQFDDYHSEMNMSALELEDSAMYFCASSPTGGQDTQYFGPGTRLLVL.

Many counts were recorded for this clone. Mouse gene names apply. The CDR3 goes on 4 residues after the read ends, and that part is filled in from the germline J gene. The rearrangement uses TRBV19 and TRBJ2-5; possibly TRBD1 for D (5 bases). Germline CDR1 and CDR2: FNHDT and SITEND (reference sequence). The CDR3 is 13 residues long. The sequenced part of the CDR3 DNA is TGTGCCAGCAGTATCCAGGGAGCAGAC. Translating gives CASSIQGAD. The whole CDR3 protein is CASSIQGADTQYF.

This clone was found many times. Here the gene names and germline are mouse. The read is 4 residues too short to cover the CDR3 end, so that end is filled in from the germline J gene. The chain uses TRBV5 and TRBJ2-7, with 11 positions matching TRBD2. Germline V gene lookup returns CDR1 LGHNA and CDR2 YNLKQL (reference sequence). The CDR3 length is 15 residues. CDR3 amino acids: CASSQDSGLGDEQYF. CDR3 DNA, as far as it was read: TGTGCCAGCAGCCAAGATTCGGGACTGGGGGAT.

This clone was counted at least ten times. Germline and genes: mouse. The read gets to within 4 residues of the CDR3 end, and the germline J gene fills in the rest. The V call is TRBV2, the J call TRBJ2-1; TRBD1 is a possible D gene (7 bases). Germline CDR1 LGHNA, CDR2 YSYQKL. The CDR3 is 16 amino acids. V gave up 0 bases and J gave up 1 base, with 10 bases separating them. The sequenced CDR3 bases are TGTGCCAGCAGCCAAGAAGGAGGGGGCAACTATGCT. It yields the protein CASSQEGGGNYA. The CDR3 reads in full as CASSQEGGGNYAEQFF.

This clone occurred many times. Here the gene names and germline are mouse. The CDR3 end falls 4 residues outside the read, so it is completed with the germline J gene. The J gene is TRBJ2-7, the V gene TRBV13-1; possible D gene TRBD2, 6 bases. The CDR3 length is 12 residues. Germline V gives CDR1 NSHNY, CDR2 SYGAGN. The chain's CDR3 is CASSELGYEQYF. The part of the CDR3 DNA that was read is TGTGCCAGCAGTGAACTGGGTTAT.

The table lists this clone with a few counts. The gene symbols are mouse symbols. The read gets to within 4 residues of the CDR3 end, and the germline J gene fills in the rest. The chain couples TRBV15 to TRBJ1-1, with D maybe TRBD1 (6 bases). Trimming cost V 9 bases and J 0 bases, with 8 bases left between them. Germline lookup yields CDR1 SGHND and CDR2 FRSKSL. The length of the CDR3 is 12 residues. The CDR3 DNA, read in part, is TGTGCCAGGGGACACTCAAACACA. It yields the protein CARGHSNT. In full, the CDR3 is CARGHSNTEVFF.

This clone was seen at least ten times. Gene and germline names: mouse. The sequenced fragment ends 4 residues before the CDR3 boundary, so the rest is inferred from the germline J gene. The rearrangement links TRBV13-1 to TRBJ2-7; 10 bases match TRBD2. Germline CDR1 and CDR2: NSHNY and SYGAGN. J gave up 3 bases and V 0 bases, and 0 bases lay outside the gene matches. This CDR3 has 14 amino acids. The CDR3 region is CASSDDWGGYEQYF. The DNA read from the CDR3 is TGTGCCAGCAGTGATGACTGGGGGGGCTAT.

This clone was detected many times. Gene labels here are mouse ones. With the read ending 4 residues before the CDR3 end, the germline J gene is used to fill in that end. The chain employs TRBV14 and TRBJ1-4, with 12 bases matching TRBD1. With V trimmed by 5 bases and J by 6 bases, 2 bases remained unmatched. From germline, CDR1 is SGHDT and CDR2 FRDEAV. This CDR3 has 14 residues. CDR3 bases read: TGTGCCAGCAGCCGGGACAGGGGGCACGAA. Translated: CASSRDRGHE. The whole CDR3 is CASSRDRGHERLFF.

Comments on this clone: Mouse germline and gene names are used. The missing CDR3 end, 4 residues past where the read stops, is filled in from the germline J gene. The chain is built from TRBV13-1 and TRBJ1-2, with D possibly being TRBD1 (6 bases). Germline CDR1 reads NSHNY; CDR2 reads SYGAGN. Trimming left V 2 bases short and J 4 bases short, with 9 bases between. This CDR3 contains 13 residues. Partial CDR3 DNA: TGTGCCAGCAGTGACAGGGGTAGCTCC. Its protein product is CASSDRGSS. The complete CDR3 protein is CASSDRGSSDYTF.

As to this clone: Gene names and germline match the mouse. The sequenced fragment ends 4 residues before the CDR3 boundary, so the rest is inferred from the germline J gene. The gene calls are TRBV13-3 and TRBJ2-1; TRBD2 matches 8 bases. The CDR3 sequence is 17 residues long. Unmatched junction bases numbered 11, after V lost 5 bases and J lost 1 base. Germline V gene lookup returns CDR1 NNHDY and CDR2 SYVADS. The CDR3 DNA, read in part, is TGTGCCAGCAGCCAAGAAGTTGCTGGGGGGAACTATGCT. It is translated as CASSQEVAGGNYA. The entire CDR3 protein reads CASSQEVAGGNYAEQFF.

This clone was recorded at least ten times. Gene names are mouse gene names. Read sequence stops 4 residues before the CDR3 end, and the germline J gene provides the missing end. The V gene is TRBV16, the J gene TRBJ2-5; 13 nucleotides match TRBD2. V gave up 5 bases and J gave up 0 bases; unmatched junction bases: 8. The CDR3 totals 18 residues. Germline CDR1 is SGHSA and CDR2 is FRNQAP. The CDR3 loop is CASSLPGTGGVNQDTQYF. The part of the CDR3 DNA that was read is TGTGCAAGCAGCCTACCCGGGACTGGGGGGGTTAACCAAGAC.

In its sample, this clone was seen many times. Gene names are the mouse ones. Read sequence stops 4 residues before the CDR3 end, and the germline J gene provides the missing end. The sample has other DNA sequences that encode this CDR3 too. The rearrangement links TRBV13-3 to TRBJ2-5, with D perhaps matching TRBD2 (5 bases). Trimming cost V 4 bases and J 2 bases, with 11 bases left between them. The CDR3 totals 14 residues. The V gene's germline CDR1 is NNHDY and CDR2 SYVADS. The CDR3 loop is CASSPTGGQDTQYF. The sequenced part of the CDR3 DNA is TGTGCCAGCAGTCCTACTGGTGGCCAAGAC. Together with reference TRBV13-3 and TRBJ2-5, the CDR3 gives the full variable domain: EAAVTQSPRSKVAVTGGKVTLSCHQTNNHDYMYWYRQDTGHGLRLIHYSYVADSTEKGDIPDGYKASRPSQENFSLILELASLSQTAVYFCASSPTGGQDTQYFGPGTRLLVL.

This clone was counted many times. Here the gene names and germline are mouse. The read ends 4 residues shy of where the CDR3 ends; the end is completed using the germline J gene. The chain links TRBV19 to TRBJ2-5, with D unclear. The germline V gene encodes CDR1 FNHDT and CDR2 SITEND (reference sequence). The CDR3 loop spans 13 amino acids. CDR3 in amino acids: CASSIHRGDTQYF. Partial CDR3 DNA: TGTGCCAGCAGTATCCACAGAGGAGAC.

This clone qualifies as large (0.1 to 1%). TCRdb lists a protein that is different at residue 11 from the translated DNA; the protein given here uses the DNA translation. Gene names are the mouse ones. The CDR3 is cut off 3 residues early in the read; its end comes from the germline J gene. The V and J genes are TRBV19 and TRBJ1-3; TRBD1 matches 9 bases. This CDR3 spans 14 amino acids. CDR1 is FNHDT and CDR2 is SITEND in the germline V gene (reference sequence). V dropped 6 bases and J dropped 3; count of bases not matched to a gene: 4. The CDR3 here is CASTPDRGGNTLYF. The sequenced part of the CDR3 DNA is TGTGCCAGCACCCCGGACAGGGGTGGAAATACG.

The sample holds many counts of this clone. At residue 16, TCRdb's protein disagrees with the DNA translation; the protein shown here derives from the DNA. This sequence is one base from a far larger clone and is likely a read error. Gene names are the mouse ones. The sequenced CDR3 bases are TGTGCCAGCGGTGATGGTCACAGGGGGCGTAGGGATTCTGGAAATACG. Amino acids: CASGDGHRGRRDSGNT. The full CDR3 reads CASGDGHRGRRDSGNTLYF. V gene TRBV13-2 combines with J gene TRBJ1-3; TRBD1 matches at 9 bases. Read sequence stops 3 residues before the CDR3 end, and the germline J gene provides the missing end. The CDR3 length is 19 residues. CDR1 NNHNN and CDR2 SYGAGS come from the germline V gene (reference sequence). J gave up 0 bases and V 0 bases, and 10 bases lay outside the gene matches.

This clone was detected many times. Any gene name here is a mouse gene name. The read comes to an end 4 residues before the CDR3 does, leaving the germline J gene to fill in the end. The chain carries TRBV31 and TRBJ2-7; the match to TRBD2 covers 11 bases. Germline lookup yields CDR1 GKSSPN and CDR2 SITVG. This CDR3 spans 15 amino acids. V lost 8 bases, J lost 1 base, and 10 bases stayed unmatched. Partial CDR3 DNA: TGTGCCAGCAGTATCGGGACTGGGGGTTCCTAT. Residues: CASSIGTGGSY. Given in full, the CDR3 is CASSIGTGGSYEQYF.

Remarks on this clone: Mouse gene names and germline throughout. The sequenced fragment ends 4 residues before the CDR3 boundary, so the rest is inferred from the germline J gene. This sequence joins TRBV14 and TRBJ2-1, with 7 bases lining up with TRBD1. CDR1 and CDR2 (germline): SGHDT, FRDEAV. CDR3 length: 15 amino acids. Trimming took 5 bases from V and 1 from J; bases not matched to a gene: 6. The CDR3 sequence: CASSHLRGNYAEQFF. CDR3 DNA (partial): TGTGCCAGCAGCCATCTCAGGGGGAACTATGCT.

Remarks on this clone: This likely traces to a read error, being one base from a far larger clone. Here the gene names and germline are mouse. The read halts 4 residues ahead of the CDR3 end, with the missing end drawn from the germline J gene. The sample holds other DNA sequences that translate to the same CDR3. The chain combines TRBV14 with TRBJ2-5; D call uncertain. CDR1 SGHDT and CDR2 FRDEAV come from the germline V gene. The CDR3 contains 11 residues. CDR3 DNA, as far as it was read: TGTGCCAGCAGCCAAAAGGAC. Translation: CASSQKD. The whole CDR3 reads CASSQKDTQYF. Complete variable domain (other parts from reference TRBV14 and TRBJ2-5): EAGVTQSPRYAVLQEGQAVSFWCDPISGHDTLYWYQQPRDQGPQLLVYFRDEAVIDNSQLPSDRFSAVRPKGTNSTLKIQSAKQGDTATYLCASSQKDTQYFGPGTRLLVL.

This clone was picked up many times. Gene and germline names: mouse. CDR3 residues: CASSLAGGNTEVFF. CDR3 DNA (partial): TGTGCAAGCAGCTTAGCCGGGGGGAACACA. J is TRBJ1-1 and V is TRBV16; the D gene is possibly TRBD1 (5 bases). The read stops 4 residues short of the end of the CDR3; the missing end is completed from the germline J gene. Germline CDR1 SGHSA, CDR2 FRNQAP. V lost 1 base to trimming and J lost 1 base, with 7 bases between them. This CDR3 is 14 amino acids long.

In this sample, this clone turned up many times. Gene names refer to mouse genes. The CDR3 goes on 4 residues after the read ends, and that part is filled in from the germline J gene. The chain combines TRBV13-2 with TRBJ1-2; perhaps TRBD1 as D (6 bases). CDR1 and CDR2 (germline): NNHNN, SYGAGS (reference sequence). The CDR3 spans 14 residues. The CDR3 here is CASGVGTGGLDYTF. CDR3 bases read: TGTGCCAGCGGTGTCGGGACTGGGGGCCTC.

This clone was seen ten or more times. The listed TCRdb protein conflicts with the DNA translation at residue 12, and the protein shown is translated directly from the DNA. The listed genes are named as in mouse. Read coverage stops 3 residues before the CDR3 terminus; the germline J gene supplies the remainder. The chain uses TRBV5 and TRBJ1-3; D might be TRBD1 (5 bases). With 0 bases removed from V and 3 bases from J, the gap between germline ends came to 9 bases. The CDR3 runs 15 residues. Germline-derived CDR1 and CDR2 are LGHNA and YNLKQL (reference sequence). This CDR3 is CASSQDWQGGNTLYF. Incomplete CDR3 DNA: TGTGCCAGCAGCCAAGATTGGCAGGGTGGAAATACG.

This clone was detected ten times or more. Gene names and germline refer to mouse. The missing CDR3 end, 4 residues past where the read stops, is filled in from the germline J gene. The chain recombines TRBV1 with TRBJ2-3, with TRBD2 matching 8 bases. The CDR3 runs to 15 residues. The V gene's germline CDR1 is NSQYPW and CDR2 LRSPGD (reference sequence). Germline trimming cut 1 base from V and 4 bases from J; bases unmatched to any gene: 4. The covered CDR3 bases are TGCACCTGCAGTGCAGTGGGGGGGGCGCCAGAA. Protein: CTCSAVGGAPE. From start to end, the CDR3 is CTCSAVGGAPETLYF. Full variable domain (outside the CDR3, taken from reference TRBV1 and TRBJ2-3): VTLLEQNPRWRLVPRGQAVNLRCILKNSQYPWMSWYQQDLQKQLQWLFTLRSPGDKEVKSLPGADYLATRVTDTELRLQVANMSQGRTLYCTCSAVGGAPETLYFGSGTRLTVL.

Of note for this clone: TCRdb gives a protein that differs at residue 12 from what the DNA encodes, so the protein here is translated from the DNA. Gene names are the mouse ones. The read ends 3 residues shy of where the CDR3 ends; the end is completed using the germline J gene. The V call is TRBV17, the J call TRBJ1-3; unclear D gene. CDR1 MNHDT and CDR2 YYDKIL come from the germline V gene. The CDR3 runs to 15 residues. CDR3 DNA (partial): TGTGCCAGCAGTGCCGACATCCTTTCTGGAAATACG. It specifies CASSADILSGNT. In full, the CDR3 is CASSADILSGNTLYF.

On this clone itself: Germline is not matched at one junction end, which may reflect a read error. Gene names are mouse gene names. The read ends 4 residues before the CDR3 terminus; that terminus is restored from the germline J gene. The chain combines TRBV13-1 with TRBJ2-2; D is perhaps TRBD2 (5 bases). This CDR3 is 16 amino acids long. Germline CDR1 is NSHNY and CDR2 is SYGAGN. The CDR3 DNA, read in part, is TGTGCCAGCGGTGATGCCTCTGGGTCAAACACCGGG. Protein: CASGDASGSNTG. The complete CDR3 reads CASGDASGSNTGQLYF.

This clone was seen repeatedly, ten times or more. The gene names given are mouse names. Partial CDR3 DNA: TGTGCCAGCAGTGATGAGGGGGGGCGAGACTCC. It yields the protein CASSDEGGRDS. The full CDR3 sequence reads CASSDEGGRDSDYTF. The rearrangement uses TRBV13-1 and TRBJ1-2, with a weak D call TRBD1 (6 bases). The CDR3 end is not reached by the read, which stops 4 residues before it; the germline J gene fills it in. Germline V CDR1 and CDR2: NSHNY, SYGAGN. This CDR3 region has 15 residues. Trimming removed 0 bases from V and 3 bases from J, with 12 bases in between.

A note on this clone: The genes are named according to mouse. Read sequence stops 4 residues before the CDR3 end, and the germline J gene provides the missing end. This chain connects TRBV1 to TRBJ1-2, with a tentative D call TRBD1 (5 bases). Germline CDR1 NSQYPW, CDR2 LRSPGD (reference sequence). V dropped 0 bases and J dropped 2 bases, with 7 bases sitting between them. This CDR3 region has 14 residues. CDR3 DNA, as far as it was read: TGCACCTGCAGTGCAGATAGGGGTAACTCC. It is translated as CTCSADRGNS. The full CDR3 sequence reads CTCSADRGNSDYTF.

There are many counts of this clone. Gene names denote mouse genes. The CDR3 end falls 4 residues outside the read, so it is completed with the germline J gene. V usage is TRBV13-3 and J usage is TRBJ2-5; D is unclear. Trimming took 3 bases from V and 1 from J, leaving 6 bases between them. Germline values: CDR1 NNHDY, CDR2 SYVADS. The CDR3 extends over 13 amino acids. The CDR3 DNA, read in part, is TGTGCCAGCAGTGGACTTTACCAAGAC. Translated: CASSGLYQD. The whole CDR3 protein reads CASSGLYQDTQYF.